Listed here is a single T cell receptor beta chain. The data derive from a study of blood T cell repertoires in COVID-19. CDR3 length: 16 amino acids. CDR1 is MDHEN and CDR2 is SYDVKM in the germline V gene. The V end was cut by 6 bases, the J end by 0 bases, with 17 bases between. As processed by the authors: By means of reference gene primer amplification, nucleated cell counts were estimated. The data were produced by immunoSEQ multiplex PCR, yet TCRdb's version contains in-frame clones alone and is incomplete. V, J and clone size were drawn from that table, and D and trimming were deduced from the DNA. The sample holds about 89,000 clones, roughly 80% seen once.

The rearrangement links TRBV28 to TRBJ1-1; weak D call: TRBD1 (6 bases). The clonotype originates from a man in his 70s with COVID-19, enrolled during active disease. The sequenced material came from peripheral blood. CDR3 nucleotides: TGTGCCAGCAGCTTAAGGGGGTGGACAGTGAACACTGAAGCTTTCTTT. It specifies CASSLRGWTVNTEAFF. The variable domain in full, completed from reference TRBV28 and TRBJ1-1, reads DVKVTQSSRYLVKRTGEKVFLECVQDMDHENMFWYRQDPGLGLRLIYFSYDVKMKEKGDIPEGYSVSREKKERFSLILESASTNQTSMYLCASSLRGWTVNTEAFFGQGTRLTVV.